The 17 T cell receptor beta chains reported below all come from one sample, sequenced in a study of vaccination and CD4 T cells after COVID-19. Sequencing of cultured CD4+ T cell DNA used the Oncomine TCR Beta short-read assay. MiXCR, applied by TCRdb to the PCR reads, yields one record per CDR3 protein. The sample includes 20,000 to 25,000 distinct CDR3 sequences, 35% to 40% of them seen just once. Treatment given: approximately nine-day PBMC culture with coronavirus spike peptide pools or control peptides (ViraFEST assay). These receptors' targets are unknown. The material sequenced was CD4+ T cells from blood, cultured in vitro, taken before SARS-CoV-2 vaccination. These receptors were collected from a human donor who had recovered from COVID-19.

This chain links TRBV18 with TRBJ1-2, with D tentatively TRBD1 (5 bases). Germline CDR1 KGHSH, CDR2 LQKENI. V lost 6 bases, J lost 8 bases, and 19 bases lay in between. The length of the CDR3 is 14 residues. CDR3 sequence: CASSNLGQEGGYTF. DNA for the CDR3: TGTGCCAGCTCTAACCTGGGGCAGGAGGGCGGCTACACCTTC. Supplemented by reference TRBV18 and TRBJ1-2, the full variable domain reads NAGVMQNPRHLVRRRGQEARLRCSPMKGHSHVYWYRQLPEEGLKFMVYLQKENIIDESGMPKERFSAEFPKEGPSILRIQQVVRGDSAAYFCASSNLGQEGGYTFGSGTRLTVV.

The CDR3 reads CASSSPGPADTQYF. Written as DNA, the CDR3 is TGTGCCAGCAGTTCTCCAGGGCCCGCAGATACGCAGTATTTT. This chain connects TRBV28 to TRBJ2-3; tentative D call: TRBD1 (5 bases). This CDR3 is 14 amino acids long. Germline CDR1 MDHEN, CDR2 SYDVKM. V lost 4 bases, J lost 4 bases, and 12 bases lay in between.

This clonotype came up once. The J gene is TRBJ2-7, the V gene TRBV19; 8 bases fit TRBD1. This CDR3 spans 14 amino acids. Germline lookup yields CDR1 LNHDA and CDR2 SQIVND (reference sequence). V dropped 4 bases and J dropped 2; count of bases not matched to a gene: 4. CDR3 residues: CASSTGTGPYEQYF. The CDR3 DNA reads as TGTGCCAGTAGTACAGGGACAGGACCCTACGAGCAGTACTTC.

This clonotype has a handful of counts. The rearrangement joins TRBV7-9 to TRBJ1-1; D might be TRBD1 (6 bases). Trimming left V 5 bases short and J 4 bases short, with 14 bases between. CDR1 is SEHNR and CDR2 is FQNEAQ in the germline V gene (reference sequence). This CDR3 contains 14 residues. CDR3: CASSEQGEVTEAFF. The CDR3 nucleotides are TGTGCCAGCAGCGAACAGGGTGAGGTCACTGAAGCTTTCTTT.

This chain connects TRBV21-1 to TRBJ2-7; TRBD1, the table's D call, lacks a check against the DNA. TRBV21-1 is a pseudogene. There are 14 residues in the CDR3. Here the CDR3 reads CASTVLPRSYEQYF. The CDR3 DNA is TGTGCCAGCACCGTGCTCCCCCGCTCCTACGAGCAGTACTTC.

The chain joins TRBV6-1 to TRBJ1-2; D gene uncertain. The V end was cut by 0 bases, the J end by 5 bases, with 7 bases between. The germline V gene encodes CDR1 MNHNS and CDR2 SASEGT. This CDR3 is built from 13 residues. CDR3 DNA sequence: TGTGCCAGCAGTGAAGCCGCGACTTATGGCTACACCTTC. The encoded protein is CASSEAATYGYTF.

The chain joins TRBV4-3 to TRBJ1-2; possible D gene TRBD1, 5 bases. This CDR3 spans 15 amino acids. Trimming took off 1 base at V and 4 bases at J, with 13 bases between the two ends. Germline V gene sequence: CDR1 LGHNA, CDR2 YSLEER. As DNA, the CDR3 is TGCGCCAGCAGCCAAGTGGGCAGGGAGGGCTATGGCTACACCTTC. Its translation: CASSQVGREGYGYTF.

This sequence joins TRBV7-2 and TRBJ2-3; 14 positions match TRBD2. The CDR3 runs to 16 residues. The V and J ends lost 3 bases and 2 bases, in that order; junction bases with no gene match: 1. Germline CDR1 reads SGHTA; CDR2 reads FQGNSA. The CDR3 region is CASSLGLAGVTDTQYF. CDR3 DNA: TGTGCCAGCAGCTTGGGACTAGCGGGAGTCACAGATACGCAGTATTTT.

This chain links TRBV10-3 with TRBJ2-3; D not certain. V was pared by 2 bases and J by 0 bases, with 6 bases between. The CDR3 contains 14 residues. CDR1 and CDR2 (germline): ENHRY, SYGVKD. Here the CDR3 DNA reads TGTGCCATCAGTGAGGTGGCTAGCACAGATACGCAGTATTTT. Its translation is CAISEVASTDTQYF.

The genes are TRBV20-1 and TRBJ2-1; D gene unclear. V lost 3 bases, J lost 0 bases, and 6 bases lay in between. This CDR3 region has 13 residues. Germline CDR1 DFQATT, CDR2 SNEGSKA (reference sequence). The CDR3 sequence: CSARPSSYNEQFF. The CDR3, as DNA: TGCAGTGCTAGGCCTAGCTCCTACAATGAGCAGTTCTTC.

The V call is TRBV7-9, the J call TRBJ2-1; weak D call: TRBD2 (6 bases). Germline CDR1 is SEHNR and CDR2 is FQNEAQ (reference sequence). V was cut by 5 bases and J by 1 base, with 12 bases left in between. The CDR3 spans 15 residues. The CDR3 nucleotides read TGTGCCAGCAGCATAGAGGGACTGTCCTACAATGAGCAGTTCTTC. As protein: CASSIEGLSYNEQFF.

The genes are TRBV7-8 and TRBJ2-7, with a possible D match to TRBD2 (6 bases). This CDR3 comprises 13 residues. V shed 8 bases and J shed 2 bases, with 13 bases lying between them. Germline CDR1 SGHVS, CDR2 FQNEAQ. This chain's CDR3 is CASGLGGPYEQYF. The CDR3 coding sequence is TGTGCCAGCGGATTAGGAGGGCCCTACGAGCAGTACTTC.

The rearrangement links TRBV5-1 to TRBJ2-5; D is possibly TRBD1 (6 bases). CDR3 length equals 14 residues. Germline V CDR1 and CDR2: SGHRS, YFSETQ. Trimming shortened V by 0 bases and J by 4 bases, and 10 bases separated the two germline ends. The CDR3 sequence: CASSLDRAGETQYF. CDR3 DNA sequence: TGCGCCAGCAGCTTGGACAGGGCAGGAGAGACCCAGTACTTC.

This chain uses TRBV12-3 or TRBV12-4 with TRBJ1-1; D ambiguous. The V and J ends lost 3 bases and 6 bases respectively, with 8 bases between them. The CDR3 loop spans 12 amino acids. The CDR3 sequence is CASSFRGAEAFF. Here the CDR3 DNA reads TGTGCCAGCAGTTTCCGGGGAGCTGAAGCTTTCTTT.

There are a few counts of this clonotype. The chain joins TRBV20-1 to TRBJ1-5; D is unresolved. This CDR3 contains 13 residues. V was clipped by 2 bases and J by 3 bases, with 8 bases between them. Germline CDR1 and CDR2: DFQATT and SNEGSKA (reference sequence). The CDR3 region is CSARNRNNQPQHF. CDR3 in DNA: TGCAGTGCTAGAAATCGAAACAATCAGCCCCAGCATTTT.

In this sample, this clonotype turned up a few times. V and J are TRBV11-2 and TRBJ2-5; either TRBD1 or TRBD2 may fit D (5 bases each). The V and J ends lost 2 bases and 5 bases respectively, with 15 bases between them. The germline gives CDR1 SGHAT, CDR2 FQNNGV. CDR3 length equals 15 residues. The DNA of the CDR3 is TGTGCCAGCAGCTTATCTTCGGGACCCACGGAGACCCAGTACTTC. Translating gives CASSLSSGPTETQYF.

The J gene is TRBJ2-1, the V gene TRBV7-9, with a weak D call TRBD2 (5 bases). The germline V gene encodes CDR1 SEHNR and CDR2 FQNEAQ (reference sequence). The CDR3 has 14 residues. V lost 5 bases to trimming and J lost 8 bases, with 16 bases between them. CDR3 in amino acids: CASSRRWVADEQFF. CDR3 sequence (DNA): TGTGCCAGCAGCCGGAGGTGGGTTGCCGATGAGCAGTTCTTC.